One T cell receptor (beta chain) is described in this entry. The repertoire was sequenced with immunoSEQ multiplex PCR; TCRdb's copy has only in-frame clones and lacks some. The sample comprises 55,000 to 65,000 clones, less than 90% of which are singletons, and less than 0.6% rests with the top ten. The data were obtained in a study of OX40 agonist ivuxolimab in advanced cancers. Study-wide background: Age averaged around 59 years (range about 20 to 80), and 70% to 85% were male.

Blood was sampled at baseline, cycle 4 day 1, and cycle 7 day 1. The CDR3 is made up of 14 amino acids. Germline CDR1 and CDR2: SGHAT and FQNNGV. V lost 5 bases to trimming and J lost 1 base, with 11 bases between them. The sequenced sample was CD4+ or CD8+ T cells sorted from blood, obtained in a trial of the OX40 agonist ivuxolimab. The sequence derives from an adult with an advanced solid tumor such as melanoma, head and neck, liver or kidney cancer. V usage is TRBV11-2 and J usage is TRBJ2-5; unclear D gene. In DNA, the CDR3 is TGTGCCAGCAGCCCTCGGGCAGTCCAAGAGACCCAGTACTTC. Its translation is CASSPRAVQETQYF.